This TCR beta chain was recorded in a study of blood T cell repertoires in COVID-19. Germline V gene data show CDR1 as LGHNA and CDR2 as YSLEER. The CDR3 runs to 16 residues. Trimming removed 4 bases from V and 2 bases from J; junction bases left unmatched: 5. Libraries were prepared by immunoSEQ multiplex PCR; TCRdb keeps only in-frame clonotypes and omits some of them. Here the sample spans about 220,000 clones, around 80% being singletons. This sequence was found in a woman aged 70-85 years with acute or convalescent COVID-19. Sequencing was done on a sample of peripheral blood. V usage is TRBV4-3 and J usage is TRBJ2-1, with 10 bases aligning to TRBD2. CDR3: CASSPRLAGPYNEQFF. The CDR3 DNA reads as TGCGCCAGCAGCCCCCGACTAGCGGGCCCCTACAATGAGCAGTTCTTC.